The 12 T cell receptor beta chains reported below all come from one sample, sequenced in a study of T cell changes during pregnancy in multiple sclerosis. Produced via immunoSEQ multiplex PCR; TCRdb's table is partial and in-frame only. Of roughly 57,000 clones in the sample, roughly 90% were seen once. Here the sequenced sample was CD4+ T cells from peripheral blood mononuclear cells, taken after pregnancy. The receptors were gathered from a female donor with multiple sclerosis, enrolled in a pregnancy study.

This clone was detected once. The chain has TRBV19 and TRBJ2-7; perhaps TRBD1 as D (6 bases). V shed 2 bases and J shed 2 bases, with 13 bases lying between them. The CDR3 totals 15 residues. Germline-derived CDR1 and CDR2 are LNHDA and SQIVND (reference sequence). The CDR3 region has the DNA TGTGCCAGTAGTATAAACAGGGCCCCCGCCTACGAGCAGTACTTC. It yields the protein CASSINRAPAYEQYF.

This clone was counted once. The CDR3 sequence: CASSFLGRTEAFF. The CDR3 DNA reads as TGTGCCAGCAGCTTCTTGGGCAGGACTGAAGCTTTCTTT. V gene TRBV7-9 combines with J gene TRBJ1-1; D unclear. The CDR3 extends over 13 amino acids. Trimming left V 3 bases short and J 5 bases short, with 10 bases between. Germline V gene lookup returns CDR1 SEHNR and CDR2 FQNEAQ (reference sequence).

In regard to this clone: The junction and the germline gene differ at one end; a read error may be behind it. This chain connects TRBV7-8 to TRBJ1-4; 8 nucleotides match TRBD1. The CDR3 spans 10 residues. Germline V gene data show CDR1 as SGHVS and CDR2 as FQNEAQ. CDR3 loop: CASSGTGLSF. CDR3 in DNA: TGTGCCAGCAGCGGGACAGGCCTCTCTTTT.

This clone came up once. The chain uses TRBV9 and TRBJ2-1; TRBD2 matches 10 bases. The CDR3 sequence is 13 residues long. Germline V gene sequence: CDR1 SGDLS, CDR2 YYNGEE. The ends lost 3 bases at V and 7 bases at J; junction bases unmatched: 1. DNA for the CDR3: TGTGCCAGCAGCGGACTAGCGGGTAATGAGCAGTTCTTC. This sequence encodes CASSGLAGNEQFF.

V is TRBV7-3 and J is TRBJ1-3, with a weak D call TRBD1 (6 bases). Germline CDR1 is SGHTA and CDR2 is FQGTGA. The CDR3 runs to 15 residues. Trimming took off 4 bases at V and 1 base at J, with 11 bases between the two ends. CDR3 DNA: TGTGCCAGCAGCTACTCGGGACAATCTGGAAACACCATATATTTT. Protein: CASSYSGQSGNTIYF. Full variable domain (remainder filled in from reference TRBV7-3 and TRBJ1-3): GAGVSQTPSNKVTEKGKYVELRCDPISGHTALYWYRQSLGQGPEFLIYFQGTGAADDSGLPNDRFFAVRPEGSVSTLKIQRTERGDSAVYLCASSYSGQSGNTIYFGEGSWLTVV.

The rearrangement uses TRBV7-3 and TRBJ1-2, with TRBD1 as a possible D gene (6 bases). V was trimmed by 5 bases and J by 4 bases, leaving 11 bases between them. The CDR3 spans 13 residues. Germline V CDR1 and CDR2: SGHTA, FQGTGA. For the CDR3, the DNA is TGTGCCAGCAGCCCAGGGGCCGGCTATGGCTACACCTTC. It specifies CASSPGAGYGYTF. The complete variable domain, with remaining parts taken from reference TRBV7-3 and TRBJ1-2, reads GAGVSQTPSNKVTEKGKYVELRCDPISGHTALYWYRQSLGQGPEFLIYFQGTGAADDSGLPNDRFFAVRPEGSVSTLKIQRTERGDSAVYLCASSPGAGYGYTFGSGTRLTVV.

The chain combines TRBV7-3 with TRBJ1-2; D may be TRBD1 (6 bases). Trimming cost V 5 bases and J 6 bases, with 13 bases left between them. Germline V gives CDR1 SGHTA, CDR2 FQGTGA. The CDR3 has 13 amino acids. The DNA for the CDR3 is TGTGCCAGCAGCAATCAGGGGCGAGATGGCTACACCTTC. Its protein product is CASSNQGRDGYTF. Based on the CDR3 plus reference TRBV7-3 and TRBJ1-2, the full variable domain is GAGVSQTPSNKVTEKGKYVELRCDPISGHTALYWYRQSLGQGPEFLIYFQGTGAADDSGLPNDRFFAVRPEGSVSTLKIQRTERGDSAVYLCASSNQGRDGYTFGSGTRLTVV.

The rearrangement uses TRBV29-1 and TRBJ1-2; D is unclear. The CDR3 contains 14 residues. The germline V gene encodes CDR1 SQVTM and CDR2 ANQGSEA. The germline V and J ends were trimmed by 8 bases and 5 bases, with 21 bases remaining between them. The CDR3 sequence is CSTKPDLAGYGYTF. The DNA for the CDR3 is TGCAGCACCAAACCCGACCTGGCGGGGTATGGCTACACCTTC.

The CDR3 DNA sequence: TGTGCCAGCAGCTTAGGGAGCTCTGGAAACACCATATATTTT. Its protein is CASSLGSSGNTIYF. The chain has TRBV11-2 and TRBJ1-3, with unresolved D. Trimming stripped 1 base from V and 0 bases from J, with 4 bases between. Germline V lookup: CDR1 SGHAT, CDR2 FQNNGV. The CDR3 has 14 amino acids.

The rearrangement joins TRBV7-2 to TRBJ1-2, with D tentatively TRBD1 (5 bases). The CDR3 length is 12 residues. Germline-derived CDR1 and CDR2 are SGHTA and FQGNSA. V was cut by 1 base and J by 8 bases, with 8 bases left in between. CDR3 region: CASSLDRGGYTF. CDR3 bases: TGTGCCAGCAGCTTAGATAGGGGCGGCTACACCTTC.

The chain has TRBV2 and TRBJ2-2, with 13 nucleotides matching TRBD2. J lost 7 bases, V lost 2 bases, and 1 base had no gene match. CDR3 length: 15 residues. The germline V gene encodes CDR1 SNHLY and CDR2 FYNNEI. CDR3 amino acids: CASSETSGGVGELFF. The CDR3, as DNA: TGTGCCAGCAGTGAAACTAGCGGGGGGGTCGGGGAGCTGTTTTTT. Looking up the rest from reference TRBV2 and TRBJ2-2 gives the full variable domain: EPEVTQTPSHQVTQMGQEVILRCVPISNHLYFYWYRQILGQKVEFLVSFYNNEISEKSEIFDDQFSVERPDGSNFTLKIRSTKLEDSAMYFCASSETSGGVGELFFGEGSRLTVL.

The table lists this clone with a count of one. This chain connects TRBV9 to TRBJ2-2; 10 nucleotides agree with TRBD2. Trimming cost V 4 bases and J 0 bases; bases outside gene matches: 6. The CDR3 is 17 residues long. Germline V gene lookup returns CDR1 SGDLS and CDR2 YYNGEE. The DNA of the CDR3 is TGTGCCAGCAGCTACGGACTAGCGGATACGAACACCGGGGAGCTGTTTTTT. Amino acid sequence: CASSYGLADTNTGELFF.